The present TCR beta chain was sequenced within a study of OX40 agonist ivuxolimab in advanced cancers. Sequencing was performed with immunoSEQ multiplex PCR; in TCRdb, only in-frame clones are kept and a portion is missing. The table includes about 24,000 clones, 84% detected once. CDR3 length equals 15 residues. With 5 bases clipped from V and 1 base from J, the junction kept 5 bases outside the gene matches. CDR1 is LNHDA, CDR2 SQIVND, per germline (reference sequence). This chain uses TRBV19 with TRBJ2-1; 7 positions agree with TRBD1. The sequence was obtained from an adult with an advanced solid tumor such as melanoma, head and neck, liver or kidney cancer. Sequencing used CD4+ or CD8+ T cells sorted from blood, obtained in a trial of the OX40 agonist ivuxolimab. The CDR3 is CASSPDRASYNEQFF. The CDR3 DNA follows: TGTGCCAGTAGTCCAGACAGGGCATCCTACAATGAGCAGTTCTTC.